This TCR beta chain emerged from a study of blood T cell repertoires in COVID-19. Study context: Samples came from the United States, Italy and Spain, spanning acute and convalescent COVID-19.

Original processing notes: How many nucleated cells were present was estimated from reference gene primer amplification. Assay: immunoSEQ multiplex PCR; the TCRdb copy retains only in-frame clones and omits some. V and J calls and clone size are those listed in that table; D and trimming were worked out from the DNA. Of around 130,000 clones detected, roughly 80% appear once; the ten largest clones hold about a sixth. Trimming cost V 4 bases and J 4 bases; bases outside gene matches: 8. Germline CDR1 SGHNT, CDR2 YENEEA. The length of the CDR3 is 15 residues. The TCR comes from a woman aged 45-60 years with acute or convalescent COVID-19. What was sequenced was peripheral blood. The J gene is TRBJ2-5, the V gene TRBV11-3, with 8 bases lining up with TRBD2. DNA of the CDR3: TGTGCCAGCAGCTCCCGTCAAGCGGGGGTAGAGACCCAGTACTTC. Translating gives CASSSRQAGVETQYF.